The entry that follows covers one T cell receptor (beta chain) sequence. The target antigen is unknown. This entry comes from a study of beta chain features in type 1 diabetes. Study-level points and caveats: People with Type 1 diabetes carried modestly yet significantly shorter TCRB CDR3s in all four CD4+ subsets. The question left open here concerned HLA type influencing TCRB rearrangement. Patients' naive, central memory and Treg TCRB repertoires seemed closer to one another than those of healthy donors. Because the template was cDNA, high-expressing cells might be over-represented.

Trimming removed 6 bases at V and 3 bases at J, with 9 bases between. The germline V gene has CDR1 SGHNT and CDR2 YYREEE (reference sequence). CDR3 length: 13 residues. Sequenced material consisted of expressed TCRB transcripts (all of the isolated RNA was reverse transcribed). Roughly 3.6 million reads were obtained on average from naive, central memory and regulatory T cell samples. The table came from immunoSEQ multiplex PCR; TCRdb's copy has only in-frame clones and leaves some out. The table shows roughly 260,000 clones, with approximately 10% occurring only once. The sample taken for sequencing was naive CD4+ T cells from blood. The receptor's source is a man younger than 45 with type 1 diabetes. The chain has TRBV5-4 and TRBJ2-2; D unclear. The CDR3 spells CASTTRYTGELFF. The CDR3 coding sequence is TGTGCCAGCACCACCCGGTACACCGGGGAGCTGTTTTTT.